This T cell receptor beta chain was sequenced in a study of blood T cells in healthy people across ages. Healthy individuals of Caucasian origin from Russia, aged 6 to 90, served as donors. With V trimmed by 1 base and J by 2 bases, 6 bases remained unmatched. The CDR3 length is 16 residues. CDR1 and CDR2 (germline): SGHTA, FQGNSA. Through a sample-barcoded 5' primer and a J-beta primer mix, a second PCR was run for roughly 7 to 11 cycles. One entry per CDR3 protein results from TCRdb running MiXCR on the 5' RACE reads. This table holds roughly 800,000 distinct CDR3 sequences, 20% to 30% found once. This sample also appeared in a second study, on T cells of mothers and their children.

The J gene is TRBJ2-7, the V gene TRBV7-2, with TRBD2 matching 9 bases. Sequencing used blood. The TCR sequence derives from a boy younger than 18 in good health. As DNA, the CDR3 is TGTGCCAGCAGCTTAGATGTGACTAGCGGCCCCTACGAGCAGTACTTC. As protein: CASSLDVTSGPYEQYF.